The 31 T cell receptor beta chains in this list originate from one sample, sequenced in a study of T-cell reconstitution after alpha-beta-depleted transplantation in children. The TCRbeta library incorporated unique molecular identifiers. TCRdb fed the PCR reads into MiXCR, producing one record per CDR3 protein. The table includes roughly 350,000 distinct CDR3 sequences, around 10% detected once. Sequences were derived from PBMCs from the stem cell graft donor, sampled from the stem cell graft. The receptors were gathered from a human donor who donated a stem cell graft to a child with acute lymphoblastic leukemia.

J is TRBJ2-2 and V is TRBV7-6; TRBD2 matches at 14 bases. CDR1 and CDR2 from the germline V gene are SGHVS and FNYEAQ. Trimming cost V 4 bases and J 0 bases; bases outside gene matches: 4. The CDR3 loop spans 18 amino acids. CDR3 region: CASSSGLAGGTNTGELFF. CDR3 DNA sequence: TGTGCCAGCAGCTCCGGACTAGCGGGAGGCACGAACACCGGGGAGCTGTTTTTT. Full variable domain (missing parts from reference TRBV7-6 and TRBJ2-2): GAGVSQSPRYKVTKRGQDVALRCDPISGHVSLYWYRQALGQGPEFLTYFNYEAQQDKSGLPNDRFSAERPEGSISTLTIQRTEQRDSAMYRCASSSGLAGGTNTGELFFGEGSRLTVL.

A few counts support this clonotype. V gene TRBV5-1 combines with J gene TRBJ2-3, with 7 bases that match TRBD2. The germline gives CDR1 SGHRS, CDR2 YFSETQ. The V gene end was trimmed by 4 bases and the J gene end by 0 bases; junction bases not matched to a gene: 8. The CDR3 has 16 amino acids. CDR3 nucleotide sequence: TGCGCCAGCAGCGTCCTGACTAGCAGTAGCACAGATACGCAGTATTTT. The encoded protein is CASSVLTSSSTDTQYF.

A few counts support this clonotype. The chain uses TRBV12-3 or TRBV12-4 and TRBJ2-3; possibly TRBD1 or TRBD2 for D (5 bases each). V dropped 3 bases and J dropped 1 base, with 8 bases sitting between them. The CDR3 is 14 amino acids. The chain's CDR3 is CASSLGVRTDTQYF. The CDR3, as DNA: TGTGCCAGCAGTTTGGGGGTACGCACAGATACGCAGTATTTT.

The V and J genes are TRBV29-1 and TRBJ2-2; weak D call: TRBD1 (6 bases). Trimming removed 7 bases at V and 1 base at J, with 10 bases between. Germline-derived CDR1 and CDR2 are SQVTM and ANQGSEA. The CDR3 totals 13 residues. CDR3 bases: TGCAGCGCACGGACAGAGAACACCGGGGAGCTGTTTTTT. It yields the protein CSARTENTGELFF.

In regard to this clonotype: A much larger clone lies one base from this, so it may be a read error. The chain combines TRBV15 with TRBJ2-1; unclear D gene. Germline V gene data show CDR1 as LNHNV and CDR2 as YYDKDF (reference sequence). There are 14 residues in the CDR3. CDR3 residues: CAISRGNPNNEQFF. CDR3 coding DNA: TGTGCCATCAGCAGAGGTAACCCAAACAATGAGCAGTTCTTC.

The chain links TRBV30 to TRBJ1-2; TRBD1 matches at 9 bases. CDR3 size: 16 residues. From germline, CDR1 is GTSNPN and CDR2 SVGIG (reference sequence). V dropped 3 bases and J dropped 4; count of bases not matched to a gene: 12. CDR3 residues: CAWRVQPGQGFYGYTF. As DNA, the CDR3 is TGTGCCTGGAGGGTCCAACCGGGACAGGGATTCTATGGCTACACCTTC.

This clonotype was detected ten times or more. The chain recombines TRBV7-6 with TRBJ2-3; a weak D match, TRBD1 (5 bases). The V and J ends lost 5 bases and 0 bases respectively, with 18 bases between them. Germline V gene data show CDR1 as SGHVS and CDR2 as FNYEAQ. This CDR3 region has 17 residues. The CDR3: CASSQGQPPSSTDTQYF. CDR3 bases: TGTGCCAGCAGCCAGGGCCAACCCCCCTCTAGCACAGATACGCAGTATTTT.

This clonotype has ten or more counts. V usage is TRBV7-2 and J usage is TRBJ2-7; no clear D gene. V dropped 5 bases and J dropped 2 bases, with 13 bases sitting between them. The germline gives CDR1 SGHTA, CDR2 FQGNSA. CDR3 length equals 14 residues. CDR3 region: CASSPVTPPYEQYF. CDR3 DNA: TGTGCCAGCAGCCCCGTAACTCCGCCCTACGAGCAGTACTTC.

Details on this clonotype: Germline and junction disagree at one end, which may indicate a read error. This rearrangement joins TRBV15 to TRBJ2-7; D may correspond to TRBD1 or TRBD2 (6 bases each). This CDR3 has 14 residues. In germline, CDR1 is LNHNV, CDR2 YYDKDF (reference sequence). CDR3 sequence: CATSRHRGPYEQYF. CDR3 nucleotide sequence: TGTGCCACCAGCAGACATCGGGGGCCCTACGAGCAGTACTTT.

This clonotype was counted ten times or more. The chain joins TRBV5-1 to TRBJ2-1; 7 nucleotides align to TRBD2. Germline values: CDR1 SGHRS, CDR2 YFSETQ. This CDR3 contains 14 residues. V trimming: 3 bases; J trimming: 7 bases; junction bases outside the gene matches: 7. The DNA for the CDR3 is TGCGCCAGCAGCTCCGGACTAGAAGGTAATGAGCAGTTCTTC. Translating it yields CASSSGLEGNEQFF. Combining the CDR3 with reference TRBV5-1 and TRBJ2-1 gives the whole variable domain KAGVTQTPRYLIKTRGQQVTLSCSPISGHRSVSWYQQTPGQGLQFLFEYFSETQRNKGNFPGRFSGRQFSNSRSEMNVSTLELGDSALYLCASSSGLEGNEQFFGPGTRLTVL.

Ten or more counts support this clonotype. V is TRBV7-9 and J is TRBJ2-7; no clear D gene. Per the germline V gene, CDR1 is SEHNR and CDR2 is FQNEAQ (reference sequence). V shed 3 bases and J shed 0 bases, with 18 bases lying between them. The CDR3 runs to 17 residues. The CDR3 sequence is CASSFPTKGRSSYEQYF. The CDR3 DNA reads TGTGCCAGCAGCTTCCCGACCAAGGGCAGGAGCTCCTACGAGCAGTACTTC.

In its sample, this clonotype was seen many times. DNA for the CDR3: TGCGCCAGCAGCAGACTAGCGGGAGTCACCGGGGAGCTGTTTTTT. Protein product: CASSRLAGVTGELFF. The J gene is TRBJ2-2, the V gene TRBV4-1, with 12 nucleotides matching TRBD2. Trimming removed 5 bases from V and 4 bases from J; junction bases left unmatched: 2. Germline V gives CDR1 MGHRA, CDR2 YSYEKL. The CDR3 totals 15 residues.

The J gene is TRBJ2-5, the V gene TRBV29-1; tentatively, D is TRBD2 (5 bases). The CDR3 loop spans 13 amino acids. CDR1 and CDR2 (germline): SQVTM, ANQGSEA. Deletions cut 8 bases from V and 5 bases from J, with 18 bases between. The CDR3 DNA follows: TGCAGCAGTACAGCAGCGGTGAGCGAGACCCAGTACTTC. Protein product: CSSTAAVSETQYF.

V usage is TRBV18 and J usage is TRBJ2-3; possibly TRBD2 for D (5 bases). There are 17 residues in the CDR3. Germline CDR1 and CDR2: KGHSH and LQKENI. Trimming took 2 bases from V and 2 from J, leaving 17 bases between them. The CDR3 here is CASSPRVWRTVTDTQYF. CDR3 nucleotide sequence: TGTGCCAGCTCACCAAGGGTTTGGAGGACTGTCACAGATACGCAGTATTTT.

In this sample, this clonotype turned up many times. The chain couples TRBV29-1 to TRBJ2-3; TRBD2 is a possible D gene (6 bases). This CDR3 is built from 16 residues. Germline lookup yields CDR1 SQVTM and CDR2 ANQGSEA. V gave up 0 bases and J gave up 2 bases, with 15 bases separating them. The CDR3 here is CSVEDRTTLNTDTQYF. The CDR3 DNA follows: TGCAGCGTTGAAGATAGGACTACCTTAAACACAGATACGCAGTATTTT.

This clonotype was detected only a few times. This chain connects TRBV11-3 to TRBJ2-1, with 12 bases aligning to TRBD2. Trimming at V came to 3 bases and at J to 4 bases, leaving 7 bases not matched to a gene. CDR3 length: 17 residues. Germline-derived CDR1 and CDR2 are SGHNT and YENEEA. The CDR3 region is CASSFSGTSGLYNEQFF. The CDR3 coding sequence is TGTGCCAGCAGCTTTAGTGGGACTAGCGGGCTTTACAATGAGCAGTTCTTC.

The gene calls are TRBV12-3 or TRBV12-4 and TRBJ2-1, with no clear D. The CDR3 is 13 amino acids. With 7 bases removed from V and 4 bases from J, the gap between germline ends came to 11 bases. Here the CDR3 reads CASTLGWYNEQFF. In DNA form, the CDR3 reads TGTGCCAGCACCTTGGGGTGGTACAATGAGCAGTTCTTC.

This clonotype was recorded a few times. The DNA for the CDR3 is TGTGCCACCAGCAGAGATCGTGAGCCCGGGGACACTGAAGCTTTCTTT. It encodes CATSRDREPGDTEAFF. This chain links TRBV15 with TRBJ1-1; D ambiguous. V was cut by 0 bases and J by 3 bases, with 14 bases left in between. This CDR3 is built from 16 residues. Germline CDR1 is LNHNV and CDR2 is YYDKDF (reference sequence).

The chain is built from TRBV27 and TRBJ2-3; weak D call: TRBD1 (6 bases). The germline V and J ends were trimmed by 5 bases and 2 bases, with 14 bases remaining between them. Looked up from germline, CDR1 is MNHEY and CDR2 is SMNVEV (reference sequence). The CDR3 runs to 15 residues. CDR3 DNA sequence: TGTGCCAGCAGTGATACAGGGAAGTCCACAGATACGCAGTATTTT. Translating it yields CASSDTGKSTDTQYF.

The J gene is TRBJ2-1, the V gene TRBV7-9; 10 positions agree with TRBD1. CDR1 and CDR2 from the germline V gene are SEHNR and FQNEAQ (reference sequence). The CDR3 extends over 16 amino acids. V gave up 3 bases and J gave up 4 bases; unmatched junction bases: 6. CDR3 region: CASSFGQGDAYNEQFF. CDR3 nucleotides: TGTGCCAGCAGCTTCGGACAGGGGGACGCTTACAATGAGCAGTTCTTC.

This clonotype was recorded a few times. The chain has TRBV12-3 or TRBV12-4 and TRBJ1-4, with 7 bases fitting TRBD1. This CDR3 spans 15 amino acids. V lost 7 bases and J lost 5; bases outside the gene matches: 10. The CDR3 sequence: CASTDQDRQNEKLFF. The CDR3 DNA reads as TGTGCCAGCACCGATCAGGACAGGCAGAATGAAAAACTGTTTTTT.

This rearrangement joins TRBV12-3 or TRBV12-4 to TRBJ2-1, with TRBD2 as a possible D gene (6 bases). The CDR3 consists of 12 residues. V was cut by 11 bases and J by 8 bases, with 16 bases left in between. The CDR3 region is CAHRREFYEQFF. The CDR3 nucleotides are TGTGCCCACCGCCGGGAGTTCTATGAGCAGTTCTTC.

This clonotype appeared many times. This chain uses TRBV20-1 with TRBJ1-2, with TRBD1 identical over 9 bases. This CDR3 region has 13 residues. V was clipped by 2 bases and J by 6 bases; unmatched bases: 4. Germline V gene sequence: CDR1 DFQATT, CDR2 SNEGSKA (reference sequence). This chain's CDR3 is CSARWDRENGYTF. The CDR3 DNA follows: TGCAGTGCTAGATGGGACAGGGAGAATGGCTACACCTTC.

The chain joins TRBV4-3 to TRBJ2-3; 11 nucleotides agree with TRBD2. V trimming: 3 bases; J trimming: 4 bases; junction bases outside the gene matches: 6. This CDR3 region has 16 residues. Germline V gene sequence: CDR1 LGHNA, CDR2 YSLEER. Here the CDR3 DNA reads TGCGCCAGCAGCCATTTAGCGGGAGGGTTGGCAGATACGCAGTATTTT. Residues: CASSHLAGGLADTQYF.

This clonotype has a count of ten or more. The genes are TRBV20-1 and TRBJ2-4; 9 bases map to TRBD1. The J segment lost 8 bases and the V segment lost 1 base, leaving 24 bases of the junction unmatched. Germline CDR1 is DFQATT and CDR2 is SNEGSKA (reference sequence). The CDR3 is made up of 20 amino acids. Here the CDR3 DNA reads TGCAGTGCTAGAGTAATAGCCGGGACAGGGTCATCTTTGCGTGGGCACATTCAGTACTTC. Its protein product is CSARVIAGTGSSLRGHIQYF.

The J gene is TRBJ1-6, the V gene TRBV18; D not certain. CDR1 KGHSH and CDR2 LQKENI come from the germline V gene. The CDR3 extends over 12 amino acids. V was shortened by 5 bases and J by 10 bases, with 9 bases between the two germline ends. The CDR3, as DNA: TGTGCCAGCTCAACCCCGGCGTCACCCCTCCACTTT. Protein product: CASSTPASPLHF.

The chain recombines TRBV28 with TRBJ2-7; no definite D call. Germline CDR1 reads MDHEN; CDR2 reads SYDVKM. V lost 1 base and J 4 bases, leaving 11 bases between the germline ends. The CDR3 loop spans 14 amino acids. CDR3 protein: CASSLLASLYEQYF. The CDR3 coding sequence is TGTGCCAGCAGTTTATTGGCCAGCCTTTACGAGCAGTACTTC.

This clonotype was picked up a small number of times. The chain joins TRBV5-1 to TRBJ2-3; D is uncertain. This CDR3 contains 13 residues. Germline V gene sequence: CDR1 SGHRS, CDR2 YFSETQ. Trimming removed 3 bases from V and 5 bases from J, with 10 bases in between. The CDR3 DNA is TGCGCCAGCAGCTCCGGACCTGGAGATACGCAGTATTTT. Protein product: CASSSGPGDTQYF.

This clonotype was seen a handful of times. The CDR3: CASSPRQGASHEQYF. CDR3 in DNA: TGTGCCAGCAGCCCCAGACAGGGGGCGAGCCACGAGCAGTACTTC. The chain combines TRBV7-6 with TRBJ2-7; 10 nucleotides agree with TRBD1. CDR1 is SGHVS, CDR2 FNYEAQ, per germline. Germline trimming cut 5 bases from V and 5 bases from J; bases unmatched to any gene: 9. The CDR3 runs to 15 residues.

This clonotype was seen a few times. The gene calls are TRBV4-3 and TRBJ2-1, with 8 nucleotides matching TRBD2. With 0 bases clipped from V and 0 bases from J, the junction kept 4 bases outside the gene matches. The CDR3 covers 17 residues. The germline V gene has CDR1 LGHNA and CDR2 YSLEER. The CDR3 nucleotides are TGCGCCAGCAGCCAAGATGCCGGGAGGGCCTCCTACAATGAGCAGTTCTTC. Encoded protein: CASSQDAGRASYNEQFF.

The chain couples TRBV11-3 to TRBJ2-3; 9 nucleotides line up with TRBD2. The CDR3 runs 15 residues. V shed 4 bases, J shed 4 bases, and the junction held 6 bases outside the gene matches. The germline gives CDR1 SGHNT, CDR2 YENEEA. Here the CDR3 reads CASSSIAGEADTQYF. The CDR3 DNA sequence: TGTGCCAGCAGCTCTATAGCGGGAGAGGCAGATACGCAGTATTTT.